Below are 16 T cell receptor beta chains sequenced from a single sample in a study of blood T cell repertoires in COVID-19. Sequencing was performed with immunoSEQ multiplex PCR; in TCRdb, only in-frame clones are kept and a portion is missing. Of 300,000 to 400,000 clones in the sample, roughly 90% were seen once. The sample taken for sequencing was PBMCs or T cells enriched from blood (not recorded which). The receptors were gathered from a woman in her twenties or thirties with acute COVID-19.

The rearrangement links TRBV21-1 to TRBJ1-2; the DNA was not used to check the table's D call, TRBD1. TRBV21-1 is recorded as a pseudogene. This CDR3 is built from 17 residues. The CDR3 DNA sequence: TGTGCCAGCAGCAAAGTATTGGCATTGGACACCGACTATGGCTACACCTTC. This gives the protein CASSKVLALDTDYGYTF.

The chain couples TRBV9 to TRBJ1-2, with D uncertain. Germline CDR1 SGDLS, CDR2 YYNGEE. The CDR3 contains 12 residues. V dropped 4 bases and J dropped 3 bases, with 7 bases sitting between them. In DNA, the CDR3 is TGTGCCAGCAGCCCGGGGTACTATGGCTACACCTTC. It translates to CASSPGYYGYTF.

As to this clone: Since a much larger clone is just one base distant, this may be a read error. The chain combines TRBV7-6 with TRBJ1-2, with a tentative D call TRBD1 (6 bases). The V and J ends lost 5 bases and 1 base respectively, with 8 bases between them. CDR1 and CDR2 from the germline V gene are SGHVS and FNYEAQ. The CDR3 length is 13 residues. CDR3 in amino acids: CASSQDSNYGYTF. The CDR3 coding sequence is TGTGCCAGCAGCCAGGACAGTAACTATGGCTACACCTTC.

The CDR3 DNA sequence: TGTGCCAGCAGCCGGACAGGGGACAATCAGCCCCAGCATTTT. Translation gives CASSRTGDNQPQHF. The rearrangement links TRBV7-9 to TRBJ1-5; 9 bases map to TRBD1. In germline, CDR1 is SEHNR, CDR2 FQNEAQ (reference sequence). The CDR3 has 14 residues. Trimming took 5 bases from V and 3 from J; bases not matched to a gene: 2.

This chain uses TRBV6-5 with TRBJ1-2; D gene ambiguous. Germline values: CDR1 MNHEY, CDR2 SVGAGI. This CDR3 contains 13 residues. With 8 bases removed from V and 7 bases from J, the gap between germline ends came to 17 bases. For the CDR3, the DNA is TGTGCCAGCCTCGAGTTCCAAGGGAGTGGCTACACCTTC. Translating gives CASLEFQGSGYTF.

The chain is built from TRBV24-1 and TRBJ1-1; D is perhaps TRBD1 (6 bases). Trimming shortened V by 2 bases and J by 11 bases, and 20 bases separated the two germline ends. There are 15 residues in the CDR3. Germline assignment: CDR1 KGHDR and CDR2 SFDVKD. CDR3 DNA: TGTGCCACCAGTGATTCGCGGGGGCTTGGGTCCCAGGCTTTCTTT. Its protein product is CATSDSRGLGSQAFF.

The chain couples TRBV2 to TRBJ1-6; TRBD1 matches at 8 bases. The V gene's germline CDR1 is SNHLY and CDR2 FYNNEI. This CDR3 is built from 15 residues. Trimming at V came to 6 bases and at J to 9 bases, leaving 10 bases not matched to a gene. The CDR3 sequence: CASSQTGGSISPLHF. In DNA form, the CDR3 reads TGTGCCAGCAGCCAAACAGGGGGTAGTATTTCACCCCTCCACTTT.

The chain recombines TRBV7-3 with TRBJ1-1; D is perhaps TRBD1 (5 bases). The germline CDR1 and CDR2 sequences are SGHTA and FQGTGA. This CDR3 region has 13 residues. V gave up 3 bases and J gave up 9 bases, with 14 bases separating them. CDR3 bases: TGTGCCAGCAGCTTGGGACCCGGGGGACAAGCTTTCTTT. Its protein product is CASSLGPGGQAFF. The entire variable domain, with the rest obtained from reference TRBV7-3 and TRBJ1-1, is as follows: GAGVSQTPSNKVTEKGKYVELRCDPISGHTALYWYRQSLGQGPEFLIYFQGTGAADDSGLPNDRFFAVRPEGSVSTLKIQRTERGDSAVYLCASSLGPGGQAFFGQGTRLTVV.

The CDR3 bases are TGTGCCAGCAGATACGGACAGGCTAGAGAAGCTTTCTTT. It yields the protein CASRYGQAREAFF. This chain links TRBV12-3 or TRBV12-4 with TRBJ1-1; 7 bases fit TRBD1. CDR3 size: 13 residues. V shed 6 bases, J shed 8 bases, and the junction held 9 bases outside the gene matches.

This rearrangement joins TRBV7-9 to TRBJ1-3; D is perhaps TRBD1 (6 bases). V was cut by 5 bases and J by 2 bases, with 13 bases left in between. Germline loops: CDR1 SEHNR, CDR2 FQNEAQ (reference sequence). The CDR3 has 15 residues. Here the CDR3 reads CASSQVTGPGNTIYF. DNA for the CDR3: TGTGCCAGCAGCCAAGTGACAGGACCTGGAAACACCATATATTTT.

The rearrangement uses TRBV29-1 and TRBJ1-5, with D possibly TRBD1 on 6 matching bases. From germline, CDR1 is SQVTM and CDR2 ANQGSEA. The V end lost 5 bases, the J end lost 3 bases, and 11 bases lay between the germline ends. The CDR3 totals 13 residues. Here the CDR3 reads CSVKQGNNQPQHF. DNA for the CDR3: TGCAGCGTTAAACAGGGAAACAATCAGCCCCAGCATTTT.

V is TRBV7-9 and J is TRBJ2-5, with a weak D call TRBD1 (5 bases). V lost 5 bases and J lost 5, with 18 bases in between. This CDR3 comprises 15 residues. Germline loops: CDR1 SEHNR, CDR2 FQNEAQ (reference sequence). The CDR3, as DNA: TGTGCCAGCAGCCGCCCCGAATCAGGGAAGGAGACCCAGTACTTC. It translates to CASSRPESGKETQYF.

This chain joins TRBV15 and TRBJ2-2; tentatively, D is TRBD2 (6 bases). Germline assignment: CDR1 LNHNV and CDR2 YYDKDF (reference sequence). This CDR3 is built from 17 residues. V lost 0 bases to trimming and J lost 6 bases, with 17 bases between them. This CDR3 is CATSRDRAGRRAGELFF. For the CDR3, the DNA is TGTGCCACCAGCAGAGATCGTGCGGGGCGCCGGGCCGGGGAGCTGTTTTTT.

V usage is TRBV5-6 and J usage is TRBJ1-6; TRBD1 is a possible D gene (6 bases). Trimming left V 3 bases short and J 3 bases short, with 13 bases between. This CDR3 comprises 16 residues. Germline assignment: CDR1 SGHDT and CDR2 YYEEEE. The CDR3 loop is CASSWTPGHYNSPLHF. In DNA, the CDR3 is TGTGCCAGCAGCTGGACACCGGGACACTATAATTCACCCCTCCACTTT.

V is TRBV27 and J is TRBJ2-2; D remains ambiguous. The CDR3 has 13 residues. Trimming took 4 bases from V and 1 from J, leaving 4 bases between them. Germline V CDR1 and CDR2: MNHEY, SMNVEV (reference sequence). CDR3 amino acids: CASSSRNTGELFF. CDR3 in DNA: TGTGCCAGCAGTTCTAGGAACACCGGGGAGCTGTTTTTT.

The rearrangement uses TRBV5-1 and TRBJ1-6, with 8 bases aligning to TRBD1. The CDR3 consists of 15 residues. CDR1 is SGHRS, CDR2 YFSETQ, per germline. V lost 2 bases, J lost 7 bases, and 5 bases stayed unmatched. The CDR3 loop reads CASSFRGPWNSPLHF. The CDR3 nucleotides are TGCGCCAGCAGCTTCAGGGGGCCTTGGAATTCACCCCTCCACTTT.